A single sample gave rise to the 22 T cell receptor beta chains below, sequenced in a study of type 1 regulatory T cells. Antigens of these TCRs are unknown. One entry per CDR3 protein results from TCRdb running MiXCR on the reads. The table includes 55,000 to 65,000 distinct CDR3 sequences, 62% detected once. Sequencing was carried out using cultured non-Tr1 T cells, either the whole culture or a sorted T cell fraction (not recorded which). The receptors shown here come from a human donor in good health.

This chain joins TRBV3-1 and TRBJ2-3, with TRBD2 matching over 7 bases. The CDR3 runs to 15 residues. V was clipped by 1 base and J by 6 bases; unmatched bases: 7. Per the germline V gene, CDR1 is LGHDT and CDR2 is YNNKEL (reference sequence). The CDR3 nucleotides are TGTGCCAGCAGCCAAGGTGGACTAGTCTCGGATACGCAGTATTTT. Encoded protein: CASSQGGLVSDTQYF.

The rearrangement uses TRBV9 and TRBJ2-7; 7 nucleotides match TRBD1. Germline assignment: CDR1 SGDLS and CDR2 YYNGEE. The CDR3 runs to 15 residues. Trimming cost V 3 bases and J 2 bases; bases outside gene matches: 8. The CDR3 bases are TGTGCCAGCAGCGCCAACGCCGGGACAGCCTACGAGCAGTACTTC. The encoded protein is CASSANAGTAYEQYF.

V is TRBV11-3 and J is TRBJ2-4; tentatively, D is TRBD1 (5 bases). Germline V lookup: CDR1 SGHNT, CDR2 YENEEA. This CDR3 comprises 14 residues. V lost 1 base and J lost 6, with 10 bases in between. The CDR3 is CASSLAWQGNIQYF. The CDR3, as DNA: TGTGCCAGCAGCTTAGCTTGGCAGGGAAACATTCAGTACTTC.

The chain joins TRBV20-1 to TRBJ2-4; 7 bases align to TRBD2. In germline, CDR1 is DFQATT, CDR2 SNEGSKA (reference sequence). The CDR3 contains 15 residues. Here the CDR3 DNA reads TGCAAGCCTATCGGGGGAGGGCCCGCCAAAAACATTCAGTACTTC. It is translated as CKPIGGGPAKNIQYF.

The V gene is TRBV5-1, the J gene TRBJ2-1; no reliable D call. This CDR3 is 15 amino acids long. V lost 2 bases and J lost 1, with 10 bases in between. Germline V gene lookup returns CDR1 SGHRS and CDR2 YFSETQ. DNA of the CDR3: TGCGCCAGCAGCTTAGCCCTGGAGTCCTACAATGAGCAGTTCTTC. Translating gives CASSLALESYNEQFF.

The V gene is TRBV5-1, the J gene TRBJ2-7; D possibly corresponds to TRBD2 (6 bases). V shed 5 bases and J shed 2 bases, with 17 bases lying between them. Germline values: CDR1 SGHRS, CDR2 YFSETQ. The CDR3 contains 15 residues. This CDR3 is CASSALSGDTYEQYF. The CDR3 DNA sequence: TGCGCCAGCAGTGCTTTGTCGGGAGACACCTACGAGCAGTACTTC.

The rearrangement joins TRBV4-1 to TRBJ2-1, with D perhaps TRBD1 (5 bases). There are 15 residues in the CDR3. The V and J ends lost 1 base and 12 bases respectively, with 19 bases between them. Germline assignment: CDR1 MGHRA and CDR2 YSYEKL. The CDR3 coding sequence is TGCGCCAGCAGCCAAGTCGGCAAGACAGTCCTTGGGCAGTTCTTC. Translated, it gives CASSQVGKTVLGQFF.

The genes are TRBV23-1 and TRBJ2-7; D unresolved. TRBV23-1 is flagged as an ORF with uncertain function. The V end was cut by 0 bases, the J end by 3 bases, with 9 bases between. There are 14 residues in the CDR3. The CDR3 region is CASSQSSPHYEQYF. CDR3 nucleotides: TGCGCCAGCAGTCAATCTTCGCCTCACTACGAGCAGTACTTC.

This clonotype was counted only a few times. The rearrangement joins TRBV12-3 or TRBV12-4 to TRBJ1-2; possibly TRBD1 for D (5 bases). The CDR3 spans 13 residues. Trimming pared 5 bases from V and 5 bases from J, leaving 12 bases between. Here the CDR3 reads CASSLTGEYGYTF. The CDR3 region has the DNA TGTGCCAGCAGTCTCACAGGAGAATATGGCTACACCTTC.

This chain connects TRBV30 to TRBJ1-3; D gene unclear. There are 12 residues in the CDR3. CDR1 GTSNPN and CDR2 SVGIG come from the germline V gene (reference sequence). Between the trimmed V and J ends, which lost 1 base and 6 bases, there was a span of 7 bases. For the CDR3, the DNA is TGTGCCTGGAGTGCCACCGAAAACACCATATATTTT. Protein sequence: CAWSATENTIYF.

The J gene is TRBJ2-1, the V gene TRBV12-3 or TRBV12-4, with TRBD2 identical over 11 bases. This CDR3 has 18 residues. Germline trimming cut 8 bases from V and 0 bases from J; bases unmatched to any gene: 12. CDR3 residues: CASLGQGTSGSSYNEQFF. The CDR3 DNA is TGTGCCAGCTTGGGACAGGGAACTAGCGGGAGCTCCTACAATGAGCAGTTCTTC.

Comment on this clonotype: This clone may be a read error of a much larger clone one base away. The genes are TRBV20-1 and TRBJ2-7, with TRBD1 matching 9 bases. Germline V gene lookup returns CDR1 DFQATT and CDR2 SNEGSKA (reference sequence). There are 14 residues in the CDR3. Trimming removed 0 bases from V and 5 bases from J; junction bases left unmatched: 5. The CDR3 spells CSAREGTGCNEQYF. DNA for the CDR3: TGCAGTGCTAGAGAAGGGACAGGGTGCAACGAGCAGTACTTC.

The chain couples TRBV18 to TRBJ2-2; 7 nucleotides match TRBD1. This CDR3 region has 15 residues. Germline values: CDR1 KGHSH, CDR2 LQKENI. Trimming removed 6 bases from V and 4 bases from J; junction bases left unmatched: 8. The CDR3 sequence is CASSERNRGTGELFF. Written as DNA, the CDR3 is TGTGCCAGCTCGGAGAGGAACAGGGGCACCGGGGAGCTGTTTTTT.

This clonotype has only a few counts. This chain joins TRBV2 and TRBJ2-1; 15 bases fit TRBD2. The CDR3 loop spans 15 amino acids. V trimming: 10 bases; J trimming: 4 bases; junction bases outside the gene matches: 5. CDR1 is SNHLY and CDR2 is FYNNEI in the germline V gene. The CDR3 here is CATGTSGRSYNEQFF. CDR3 DNA: TGTGCCACAGGGACTAGCGGGAGGTCGTACAATGAGCAGTTCTTC.

This clonotype appeared a single time. The chain uses TRBV24-1 and TRBJ1-2; the D is unclear. Germline V gene sequence: CDR1 KGHDR, CDR2 SFDVKD. There are 15 residues in the CDR3. Trimming removed 4 bases at V and 2 bases at J, with 13 bases between. The CDR3 region is CATSDTAGPNYGYTF. Here the CDR3 DNA reads TGTGCCACCAGTGACACCGCCGGACCGAACTATGGCTACACCTTC.

V and J are TRBV6-2 or TRBV6-3 and TRBJ2-1; a possible D gene is TRBD2 (5 bases). This CDR3 has 17 amino acids. Germline CDR1 and CDR2: MNHEY and SVGEGT. Trimming left V 3 bases short and J 0 bases short, with 15 bases between. CDR3: CASSYVAGASSYNEQFF. The CDR3 DNA is TGTGCCAGCAGTTATGTGGCGGGCGCAAGCTCCTACAATGAGCAGTTCTTC.

The J gene is TRBJ2-4, the V gene TRBV29-1, with unresolved D. Germline V CDR1 and CDR2: SQVTM, ANQGSEA. This CDR3 has 13 residues. The V end was cut by 5 bases, the J end by 6 bases, with 14 bases between. DNA for the CDR3: TGCAGCGTTCCGACTCCTGTCGGAAACATTCAGTACTTC. Encoded protein: CSVPTPVGNIQYF.

The chain uses TRBV7-3 and TRBJ2-3, with a tentative D call TRBD2 (10 bases). This CDR3 is 18 amino acids long. V gave up 5 bases and J gave up 3 bases, with 24 bases separating them. Germline V gives CDR1 SGHTA, CDR2 FQGTGA. CDR3 sequence: CASSPGQGLAGDTDTQYF. The CDR3 DNA reads as TGTGCCAGCAGCCCCGGACAGGGGCTAGCGGGAGATACAGATACGCAGTATTTT.

The sample holds one count of this clonotype. The chain uses TRBV24-1 and TRBJ2-5, with D possibly TRBD2 on 6 matching bases. Germline assignment: CDR1 KGHDR and CDR2 SFDVKD. The V gene lost 3 bases and the J gene lost 5 bases, with 9 bases spanning the gap. The CDR3 length is 13 residues. As DNA, the CDR3 is TGTGCCACCAGTGATGGGGGGATTGAGACCCAGTACTTC. Its protein product is CATSDGGIETQYF.

The chain links TRBV10-3 to TRBJ2-5; 9 bases match TRBD2. Per germline, CDR1 ENHRY and CDR2 SYGVKD. The V gene end was trimmed by 2 bases and the J gene end by 1 base; junction bases not matched to a gene: 2. The length of the CDR3 is 15 residues. CDR3 nucleotides: TGTGCCATCAGTGAGCTAGCGGGAACCCAAGAGACCCAGTACTTC. It is translated as CAISELAGTQETQYF.

This chain links TRBV7-2 with TRBJ2-5; maybe TRBD2 (5 bases). Germline CDR1 and CDR2: SGHTA and FQGNSA. The V end lost 1 base, the J end lost 4 bases, and 22 bases lay between the germline ends. The CDR3 length is 18 residues. The CDR3 loop reads CASSLGPTPDGGGETQYF. The DNA of the CDR3 is TGTGCCAGCAGCTTAGGCCCTACACCCGACGGTGGAGGAGAGACCCAGTACTTC. Together with reference TRBV7-2 and TRBJ2-5, the CDR3 gives the full variable domain: GAGVSQSPSNKVTEKGKDVELRCDPISGHTALYWYRQSLGQGLEFLIYFQGNSAPDKSGLPSDRFSAERTGGSVSTLTIQRTQQEDSAVYLCASSLGPTPDGGGETQYFGPGTRLLVL.

CDR3 region: CASSATSGSGELFF. CDR3 DNA sequence: TGTGCCAGCAGTGCAACTAGCGGGAGCGGGGAGCTGTTTTTT. The chain uses TRBV2 and TRBJ2-2; 11 bases are shared with TRBD2. The V gene end was trimmed by 4 bases and the J gene end by 7 bases; junction bases not matched to a gene: 2. CDR1 is SNHLY and CDR2 is FYNNEI in the germline V gene. This CDR3 comprises 14 residues.